This T cell receptor beta chain was identified during a study of blood T cell repertoires in COVID-19. Study at large: T cells, B-cell-depleted T cells, or PBMCs supplied cDNA or gDNA.

The CDR3 extends over 13 amino acids. Libraries were prepared by immunoSEQ multiplex PCR; TCRdb keeps only in-frame clonotypes and omits some of them. The table lists about 60,000 clones, 75% to 95% of them singletons. The rearrangement uses TRBV21-1 and TRBJ2-7; the table calls TRBD1, which could not be checked here. TRBV21-1 is given as a pseudogene. Material: peripheral blood. This receptor was taken from a human donor with active COVID-19. The donor label of this sample is uncertain. The CDR3 loop is CASSRQGECEQYF. DNA of the CDR3: TGTGCCAGCAGCAGACAGGGTGAGTGCGAGCAGTACTTC.